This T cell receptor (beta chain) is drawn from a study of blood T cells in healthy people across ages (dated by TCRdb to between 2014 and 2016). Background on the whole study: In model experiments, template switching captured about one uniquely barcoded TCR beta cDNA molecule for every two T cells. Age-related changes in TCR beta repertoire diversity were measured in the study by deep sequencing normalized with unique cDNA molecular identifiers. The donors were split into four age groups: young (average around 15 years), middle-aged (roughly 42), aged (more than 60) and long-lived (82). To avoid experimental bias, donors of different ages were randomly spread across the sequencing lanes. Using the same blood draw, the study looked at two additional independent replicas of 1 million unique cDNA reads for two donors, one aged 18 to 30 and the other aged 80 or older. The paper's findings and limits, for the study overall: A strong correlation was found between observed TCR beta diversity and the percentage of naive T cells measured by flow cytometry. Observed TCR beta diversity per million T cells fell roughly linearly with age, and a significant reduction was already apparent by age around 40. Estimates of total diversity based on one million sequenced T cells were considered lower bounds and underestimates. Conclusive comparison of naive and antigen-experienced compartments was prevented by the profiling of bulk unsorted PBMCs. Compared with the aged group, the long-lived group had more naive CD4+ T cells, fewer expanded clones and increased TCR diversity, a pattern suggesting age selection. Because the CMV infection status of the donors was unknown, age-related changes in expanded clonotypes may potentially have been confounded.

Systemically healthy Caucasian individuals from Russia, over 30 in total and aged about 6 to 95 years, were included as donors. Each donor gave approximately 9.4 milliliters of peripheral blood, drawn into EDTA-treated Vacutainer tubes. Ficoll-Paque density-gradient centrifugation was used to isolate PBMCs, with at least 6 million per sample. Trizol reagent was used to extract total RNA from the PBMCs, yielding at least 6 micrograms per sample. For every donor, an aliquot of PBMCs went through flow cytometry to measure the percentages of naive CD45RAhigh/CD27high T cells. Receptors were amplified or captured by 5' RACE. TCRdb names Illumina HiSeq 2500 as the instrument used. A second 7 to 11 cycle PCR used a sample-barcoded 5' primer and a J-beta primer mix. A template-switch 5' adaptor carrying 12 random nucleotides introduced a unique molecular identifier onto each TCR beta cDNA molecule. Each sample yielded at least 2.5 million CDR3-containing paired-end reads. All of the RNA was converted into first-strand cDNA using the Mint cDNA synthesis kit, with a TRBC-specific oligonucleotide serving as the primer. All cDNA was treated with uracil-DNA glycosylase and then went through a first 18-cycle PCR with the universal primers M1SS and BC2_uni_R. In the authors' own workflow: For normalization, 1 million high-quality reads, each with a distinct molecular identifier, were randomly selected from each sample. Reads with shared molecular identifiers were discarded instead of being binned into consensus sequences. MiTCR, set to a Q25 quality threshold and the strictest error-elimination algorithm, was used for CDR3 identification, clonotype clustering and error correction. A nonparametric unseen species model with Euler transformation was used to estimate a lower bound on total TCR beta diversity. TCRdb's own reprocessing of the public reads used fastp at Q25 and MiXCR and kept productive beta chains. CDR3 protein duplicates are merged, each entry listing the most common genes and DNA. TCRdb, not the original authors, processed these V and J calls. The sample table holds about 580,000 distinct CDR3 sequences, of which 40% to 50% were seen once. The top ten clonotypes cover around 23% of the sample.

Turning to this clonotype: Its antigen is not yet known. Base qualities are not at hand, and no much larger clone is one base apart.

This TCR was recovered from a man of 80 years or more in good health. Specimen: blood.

In nucleotide form, the sequence is TGTGCCAGCAGCTTAGTTGGGCAGGGGGCTCGCAATGAGCAGTTCTTC. The encoded protein is CASSLVGQGARNEQFF. The rearrangement joined TRBV7-9 to TRBJ2-1; TRBD1 lines up with 8 middle nucleotides. Ends trimmed: V by 1 base, J by 6 bases; bases unmatched to a gene: 8. Looking up the germline V gene (reference sequence) yields CDR1 SEHNR and CDR2 FQNEAQ. Counted from cysteine to phenylalanine, this CDR3 has 16 amino acids. The CDR3 DNA has 48 bases and is translated from base 1. With the rest looked up from the reference TRBV7-9 and TRBJ2-1 genes rather than sequenced, the full variable domain is DTGVSQNPRHKITKRGQNVTFRCDPISEHNRLYWYRQTLGQGPEFLTYFQNEAQLEKSRLLSDRFSAERPKGSFSTLEIQRTEQGDSAMYLCASSLVGQGARNEQFFGPGTRLTVL.